This T cell receptor beta chain was captured by sequencing in a study of T cells in Graves' hyperthyroidism and ophthalmopathy. Background on the study: Peripheral blood collection took place at initial diagnosis, before any treatment. The study's findings and limits: The model forecast ophthalmopathy, anticipating it by a median about six months before onset.

The CDR3 has 14 residues. The V end lost 0 bases, the J end lost 7 bases, and 13 bases lay between the germline ends. Germline V gene data show CDR1 as ENHRY and CDR2 as SYGVKD. Ten or more counts support this clonotype. Antigen: not known. Patients aged 18 to 65 had newly diagnosed hyperthyroidism lasting under 2 months. Amplified TCR beta CDR3 regions came from RNA transcripts. TCR CDR3 underwent first-round RT-PCR with the HTBI primer set. MiXCR was run by TCRdb on the multiplex PCR reads, yielding one entry per CDR3 protein. This table holds about 690,000 distinct CDR3 sequences, 17% found once. This clonotype was sampled from a man aged 50-59 years with Graves' hyperthyroidism. The chain recombines TRBV10-3 with TRBJ2-7; no firm D call. The source material was blood. The CDR3 is CAISESGAKHEQYF. The DNA of the CDR3 is TGTGCCATCAGTGAGTCTGGCGCGAAACATGAGCAGTACTTC.